This T cell receptor (beta chain) was profiled in a study of CXCR3-negative and CXCR3-positive naive CD8 T cells (dated by TCRdb to between 2018 and 2021). About the study as a whole: In total, about 150 million TRB reads were obtained, corresponding to roughly 1.5 +/- 0.3 million reads per library. Data from roughly eleven donors, pooled across two independent experiments, went into the diversity and physicochemical repertoire analyses. For the TRBV-TRBJ cluster analysis, the naive subsets came from 5 or 6 donors, while the memory cells came from 3 donors.

Each CD8+ T cell subset was flow-sorted in triplicate, and 300,000 to 350,000 cells per subset were placed directly into RLT lysis buffer. Naive CD8+ T cells were defined stringently as CD45RO-CCR7+CD27+CD95- to exclude memory contaminants. Peripheral blood mononuclear cells were isolated from buffy coats by standard density gradient centrifugation. A FACSAria III was used to flow-sort naive CD8+ T cells into CXCR3-negative and CXCR3-positive populations. Total RNA was extracted from sorted cells using an RNeasy Mini Kit. Study-level results and caveats: Compared with CXCR3-negative naive cells, CXCR3-positive naive cells had TRB CDR3s with higher hydrophobicity (lower Kidera factor 4), lower energy, and higher strength and volume indices. Similar TRBV-TRBJ usage was shown by naive CXCR3-negative and CXCR3-positive cells from the same donor, whereas distinct patterns were shown by memory cells. Because CXCR3 expression was partially decreased after cryopreservation, freshly isolated PBMCs were used for most assays. Comparably high repertoire diversity was found in both naive subsets, whereas much lower repertoire diversity was found in memory CD8+ T cells. Because surface CD5, which is linked to self-reactivity in mice, was comparable between the naive subsets, TCR interaction strength was also inferred from the physicochemical properties of TRB CDR3s.

The data were produced on a NextSeq 550. The Human TCR Profiling Kit (MiLaboratory) was used to prepare UMI-labeled 5' RACE TRB cDNA libraries. cDNA synthesis used the entire amount of extracted RNA, and PCR amplification then used the entire amount of cDNA produced. Libraries were prepared in parallel using an identical number of PCR cycles. The source study handled its data this way. MIGEC and MiXCR extracted about 53,000 +/- 10,000 unique UMI-labeled TRB cDNA molecules per library, requiring at least two reads per UMI. Each library averaged around 42,000 +/- 9,900 functional in-frame TRB CDR3 nucleotide clonotypes without stop codons. Diversity metrics, including normalized Shannon-Wiener and Chao1, were computed in VDJtools after downsampling to 5000 UMI-labeled TRB molecules per sample. VDJtools computed clonotype-size-weighted physicochemical properties of the central five CDR3 residues: interaction energy, strength, volume and Kidera factor 4. TCRdb reprocessed the reads, so every CDR3 protein sequence counts as one entry and DNA is not shown. None of the V and J calls come from the authors' own analysis; TCRdb made them. This sample's listing comprises about 94,000 distinct CDR3 sequences. The leading ten clones occupy around 0.58% of the sample.

A remark on this clonotype: Which antigen it targets is not known.

The CDR3, from cysteine to phenylalanine, totals 12 residues. The DNA is unrecorded. CDR1 SGHAT and CDR2 FQNNGV are derived from the germline V gene. This sequence was found in a human donor in good health. Some clones in this sample may be carry-over from other donors' samples. Sequencing was performed on naive CXCR3+ CD8+ T cells from blood. Read against the paper, the sample's cell subset or site label means: CD45RO-CCR7+CD27+CD95- naive CD8+ T cells expressing CXCR3 (TNR3+). The chain couples TRBV11-2 to TRBJ2-5; without DNA, the TCRdb call of TRBD1 cannot be checked. The CDR3 amino acid sequence is: CASSLVGTDQYF. Reference TRBV11-2 and TRBJ2-5 proteins supply the regions before and after the CDR3; the full variable domain is: EAGVAQSPRYKIIEKRQSVAFWCNPISGHATLYWYQQILGQGPKLLIQFQNNGVVDDSQLPKDRFSAERLKGVDSTLKIQPAKLEDSAVYLCASSLVGTDQYFGPGTRLLVL.